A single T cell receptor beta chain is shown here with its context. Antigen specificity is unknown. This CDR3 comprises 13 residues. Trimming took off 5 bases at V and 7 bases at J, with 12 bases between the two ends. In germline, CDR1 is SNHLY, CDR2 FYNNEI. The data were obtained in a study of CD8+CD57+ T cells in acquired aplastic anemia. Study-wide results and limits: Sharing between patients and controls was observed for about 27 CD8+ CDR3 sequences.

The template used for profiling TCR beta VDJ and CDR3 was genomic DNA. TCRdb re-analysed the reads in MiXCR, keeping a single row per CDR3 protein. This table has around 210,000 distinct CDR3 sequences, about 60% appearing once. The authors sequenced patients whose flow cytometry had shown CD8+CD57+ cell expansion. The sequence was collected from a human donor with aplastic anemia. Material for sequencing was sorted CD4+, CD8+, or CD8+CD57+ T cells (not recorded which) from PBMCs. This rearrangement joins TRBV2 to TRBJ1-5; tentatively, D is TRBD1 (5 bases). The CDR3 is CASSLGEGQPQHF. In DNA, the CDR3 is TGTGCCAGCAGTTTGGGGGAGGGACAGCCCCAGCATTTT.